The entry below gives a single TCR beta chain sequence along with its context. The target antigen is unknown. Sequencing libraries made from TCR beta cDNA carried unique molecular identifiers. T cells numbering about 1 to 10 million gave rise to about 540,000 cDNA molecules. TCRdb fed the PCR reads into MiXCR, producing one record per CDR3 protein. The table shows some 690,000 distinct CDR3 sequences, with 55% to 60% occurring only once. The data were taken from a study of post-analysis software for immune sequencing data. General observations from the study: Samples from one preparation batch, clustered by F measure, grouped strongly together. Patients had higher frequencies than controls of about 5 TRBV segments, including TRBV5-6, TRBV5-1 and TRBV20-1.

The CDR3 has 12 amino acids. Germline loops: CDR1 MDHEN, CDR2 SYDVKM. The sample taken for sequencing was blood. The rearrangement uses TRBV28 and TRBJ2-5; D remains unclear. Matching the DNA end better, TRBJ2-7 makes the J call doubtful. This receptor was obtained from a girl aged 2 to 10 with multiple sclerosis. CDR3 region: CASRPPLSEQYF. The CDR3 region has the DNA TGTGCCAGCAGGCCCCCTTTGAGCGAGCAGTACTTC.